A single sample gave rise to the 13 T cell receptor beta chains below, sequenced in a study of breast tumors, draining lymph nodes, adjacent tissues. TCRdb re-analysed the multiplex PCR reads in MiXCR, keeping a single row per CDR3 protein. The sample lists tens of thousands of distinct CDR3 sequences, 20% to 25% occurring once. The sample comprised breast tumor tissue. The receptors were sampled from a female donor with breast cancer. Some clones in this sample may be carry-over from other donors' samples.

The V and J genes are TRBV7-3 and TRBJ2-2; 10 nucleotides line up with TRBD2. J was trimmed by 17 bases and V by 5 bases; bases with no gene match: 26. The CDR3 covers 18 residues. Germline-derived CDR1 and CDR2 are SGHTA and FQGTGA. CDR3 DNA: TGTGCCAGCAGCCCCCGTGCTAGCGGGGGACTCGGGACCGGGGGGCTATTTTTT. Protein sequence: CASSPRASGGLGTGGLFF.

This clonotype was counted at least ten times. This chain uses TRBV5-1 with TRBJ2-5; no clear D gene. The V gene lost 0 bases and the J gene lost 2 bases, with 5 bases spanning the gap. The CDR3 covers 13 residues. The germline V gene has CDR1 SGHRS and CDR2 YFSETQ. CDR3 in amino acids: CASSLDQQETQYF. The DNA of the CDR3 is TGCGCCAGCAGCTTGGATCAGCAAGAGACCCAGTACTTC.

Many counts were recorded for this clonotype. This chain uses TRBV30 with TRBJ2-1; weak D call: TRBD2 (6 bases). The CDR3 length is 13 residues. Trimming took 0 bases from V and 16 from J, leaving 19 bases between them. Germline V gene data show CDR1 as GTSNPN and CDR2 as SVGIG (reference sequence). CDR3 amino acids: CAWSVGGAESQFF. The CDR3 region has the DNA TGTGCCTGGAGTGTTGGAGGGGCGGAATCCCAATTCTTC.

The V and J genes are TRBV30 and TRBJ1-2, with D perhaps TRBD1 (6 bases). The CDR3 consists of 14 residues. V was clipped by 3 bases and J by 3 bases, with 14 bases between them. From germline, CDR1 is GTSNPN and CDR2 SVGIG (reference sequence). For the CDR3, the DNA is TGTGCCTGGAGGCCCGGACAGCCACACTATGGCTACACCTTC. Its protein product is CAWRPGQPHYGYTF.

This clonotype occurred many times. One junction end does not reproduce the germline sequence, and a read error may be involved. The CDR3 region has the DNA TGCAGTGCAAGACTGGACGGTAATTCACTCCTCCACTTT. This translates into CSARLDGNSLLHF. V gene TRBV20-1 combines with J gene TRBJ1-6; D is unresolved. From germline, CDR1 is DFQATT and CDR2 SNEGSKA (reference sequence). The CDR3 is 13 residues long.

V is TRBV12-3 or TRBV12-4 and J is TRBJ2-1; TRBD2 might be the D (5 bases). V lost 6 bases to trimming and J lost 2 bases, with 17 bases between them. The CDR3 is 16 amino acids. The CDR3 region has the DNA TGTGCCAGCAGCGAGGACTCCGGACCCCCCTACAATGAGCAGTTCTTC. It encodes CASSEDSGPPYNEQFF.

Points on this clonotype: A much larger clone is a single base away; this may be a read error. The gene calls are TRBV6-1 and TRBJ1-6; TRBD1 agrees at 7 bases. Germline-derived CDR1 and CDR2 are MNHNS and SASEGT. The CDR3 is 15 residues long. CDR3 residues: CARSEEQGYNSPLHF. The CDR3 bases are TGTGCCCGCAGTGAAGAACAGGGGTACAATTCACCCCTCCACTTT.

As regards this clonotype: This clone may be a read error of a much larger clone one base away. The chain links TRBV3-1 to TRBJ2-7, with a tentative D call TRBD2 (5 bases). The length of the CDR3 is 13 residues. Germline V gene data show CDR1 as LGHDT and CDR2 as YNNKEL (reference sequence). Trimming pared 3 bases from V and 1 base from J, leaving 7 bases between. CDR3: CASSQDSSYEQYF. The CDR3 region has the DNA TGTGCCAGCAGCCAGGACTCATCCTACGAGCAGTACTTC.

The sample holds many counts of this clonotype. This rearrangement joins TRBV9 to TRBJ2-1; 12 nucleotides align to TRBD2. Germline CDR1 SGDLS, CDR2 YYNGEE. V trimming: 0 bases; J trimming: 8 bases; junction bases outside the gene matches: 3. The CDR3 covers 15 residues. This CDR3 reads CASSVASGRADEQFF. For the CDR3, the DNA is TGTGCCAGCAGCGTAGCTAGCGGGAGGGCGGATGAGCAGTTCTTC. Full variable domain (rest looked up from reference TRBV9 and TRBJ2-1): DSGVTQTPKHLITATGQRVTLRCSPRSGDLSVYWYQQSLDQGLQFLIQYYNGEERAKGNILERFSAQQFPDLHSELNLSSLELGDSALYFCASSVASGRADEQFFGPGTRLTVL.

This clonotype was picked up many times. The chain employs TRBV7-9 and TRBJ1-2; 8 bases are shared with TRBD1. CDR1 and CDR2 from the germline V gene are SEHNR and FQNEAQ (reference sequence). With 5 bases clipped from V and 2 bases from J, the junction kept 4 bases outside the gene matches. The CDR3 has 14 amino acids. Written as DNA, the CDR3 is TGTGCCAGCAGCCCTCGGACAGGGAACTATGGCTACACCTTC. Amino acid sequence: CASSPRTGNYGYTF.

In this sample, this clonotype turned up many times. The chain couples TRBV12-3 or TRBV12-4 to TRBJ1-6; maybe TRBD1 (6 bases). This CDR3 spans 17 amino acids. Between the trimmed V and J ends, which lost 8 bases and 0 bases, there was a span of 17 bases. In DNA, the CDR3 is TGTGCCAGCGGGGGGCAGGGAGGTAGCTCCTATAATTCACCCCTCCACTTT. Protein: CASGGQGGSSYNSPLHF.

This clonotype was recorded many times. The V call is TRBV5-1, the J call TRBJ1-5; TRBD1 matches at 8 bases. The CDR3 is 15 residues long. Germline loops: CDR1 SGHRS, CDR2 YFSETQ. V shed 5 bases and J 1 base; nucleotides not matched to a gene: 5. CDR3 DNA sequence: TGCGCCAGCAGAGCGACAGGGGAAAGCAATCAGCCCCAGCATTTT. Translation gives CASRATGESNQPQHF.

This clonotype has ten or more counts. DNA of the CDR3: TGTGCCAGTACGTTAGGACCAAACCCCACAGATACGCAGTATTTT. Protein: CASTLGPNPTDTQYF. The genes are TRBV19 and TRBJ2-3; D gene ambiguous. The CDR3 totals 15 residues. Per germline, CDR1 LNHDA and CDR2 SQIVND (reference sequence). The germline V and J ends were trimmed by 7 bases and 2 bases, with 16 bases remaining between them.